Presented here are 30 T cell receptor beta chains from one specimen sequenced in a study of T cell responses to AZD1222 COVID-19 vaccine. The table came from immunoSEQ multiplex PCR; TCRdb's copy has only in-frame clones and leaves some out. The profile shows 84,000 or so clones, approximately 86% of them singletons. The sequences come from peripheral blood, collected on day 0 of AZD1222 vaccination. The origin of the receptors is an adult in good health.

V gene TRBV11-1 combines with J gene TRBJ2-3, with D unclear. The germline gives CDR1 SGHAT, CDR2 FQDESV (reference sequence). V was cut by 1 base and J by 4 bases, with 9 bases left in between. The CDR3 runs to 14 residues. CDR3 coding DNA: TGTGCCAGCAGCTTAGACTTCTGGGCAGATACGCAGTATTTT. Translation gives CASSLDFWADTQYF.

The chain recombines TRBV11-3 with TRBJ2-7; D perhaps matches TRBD2 (5 bases). V was pared by 1 base and J by 7 bases, with 14 bases between. CDR1 is SGHNT, CDR2 YENEEA, per germline. This CDR3 is 14 amino acids long. Here the CDR3 reads CASSLGSEGGEQYF. CDR3 bases: TGTGCCAGCAGCTTAGGCTCTGAGGGTGGGGAGCAGTACTTC. Drawing the rest from reference TRBV11-3 and TRBJ2-7, the complete variable domain is EAGVVQSPRYKIIEKKQPVAFWCNPISGHNTLYWYLQNLGQGPELLIRYENEEAVDDSQLPKDRFSAERLKGVDSTLKIQPAELGDSAVYLCASSLGSEGGEQYFGPGTRLTVT.

The CDR3 DNA is TGTGCCAGTAGTATAGAGAGCTTAGTCCACGAGCAGTACTTC. Translating it yields CASSIESLVHEQYF. The chain uses TRBV19 and TRBJ2-7; D unclear. The V end was cut by 0 bases, the J end by 5 bases, with 11 bases between. Looked up from germline, CDR1 is LNHDA and CDR2 is SQIVND (reference sequence). The CDR3 has 14 residues.

The V gene is TRBV11-2, the J gene TRBJ1-2; D is possibly TRBD1 (6 bases). This CDR3 has 14 amino acids. Trimming removed 7 bases at V and 6 bases at J, with 18 bases between. CDR1 and CDR2 (germline): SGHAT, FQNNGV. The CDR3 nucleotides read TGTGCCAGCACCACAACCCGGGGGGGCAATGGCTACACCTTC. Encoded protein: CASTTTRGGNGYTF.

This clone showed up just once. The chain carries TRBV24-1 and TRBJ1-4, with 10 nucleotides matching TRBD1. The CDR3 totals 16 residues. Germline V gene sequence: CDR1 KGHDR, CDR2 SFDVKD. V was pared by 3 bases and J by 4 bases, with 4 bases of the junction left unmatched. The CDR3 region is CATSDTRTGGNEKLFF. The CDR3 DNA is TGTGCCACCAGTGATACCCGGACAGGGGGTAATGAAAAACTGTTTTTT.

The CDR3 nucleotides read TGTGCCAGCAGTTACTTGCGGGGTGAAAAACTGTTTTTT. This translates into CASSYLRGEKLFF. J is TRBJ1-4 and V is TRBV6-2 or TRBV6-3, with no clear D. Germline V gene data show CDR1 as MNHEY and CDR2 as SVGEGT. V was trimmed by 1 base and J by 7 bases, leaving 7 bases between them. The length of the CDR3 is 13 residues.

The chain joins TRBV3-1 (or the pseudogene TRBV3-2) to TRBJ1-6, with D maybe TRBD1 (5 bases). Germline CDR1 reads LGHDT; CDR2 reads YNNKEL (reference sequence). The CDR3 runs 13 residues. V was clipped by 4 bases and J by 10 bases, with 11 bases between them. The DNA of the CDR3 is TGTGCCAGCAGCCCCCAGGGTAAATCACCCCTCCACTTT. Its translation: CASSPQGKSPLHF.

The chain uses TRBV27 and TRBJ2-3, with TRBD2 identical over 11 bases. In germline, CDR1 is MNHEY, CDR2 SMNVEV (reference sequence). The CDR3 is 15 residues long. V shed 4 bases, J shed 5 bases, and the junction held 5 bases outside the gene matches. CDR3: CASSSFSGRVDTQYF. The CDR3 DNA reads as TGTGCCAGCAGTTCATTTAGCGGGAGGGTAGATACGCAGTATTTT.

V is TRBV7-8 and J is TRBJ2-7; 12 nucleotides agree with TRBD1. The CDR3 spans 15 residues. V shed 5 bases, J shed 3 bases, and the junction held 5 bases outside the gene matches. From germline, CDR1 is SGHVS and CDR2 FQNEAQ. CDR3 region: CASSNRDRGLYEQYF. The CDR3 nucleotides are TGTGCCAGCAGCAACCGGGACAGGGGGCTCTACGAGCAGTACTTC.

The J gene is TRBJ2-3, the V gene TRBV2, with 10 bases identical to TRBD2. The germline V gene encodes CDR1 SNHLY and CDR2 FYNNEI. Trimming cost V 7 bases and J 5 bases; bases outside gene matches: 6. The length of the CDR3 is 14 residues. The CDR3 protein is CASIQREGEDTQYF. The CDR3 region has the DNA TGTGCCAGCATTCAGCGGGAGGGTGAAGATACGCAGTATTTT.

This chain joins TRBV4-3 and TRBJ2-3; 10 positions match TRBD1. The V gene end was trimmed by 0 bases and the J gene end by 0 bases; junction bases not matched to a gene: 0. Per germline, CDR1 LGHNA and CDR2 YSLEER. This CDR3 has 16 amino acids. CDR3 coding DNA: TGCGCCAGCAGCCAAGAGGACAGGGGGAGCACAGATACGCAGTATTTT. Residues: CASSQEDRGSTDTQYF.

CDR3 protein: CASSKQYNEQFF. The CDR3, as DNA: TGTGCCAGTAGTAAACAGTACAATGAGCAGTTCTTC. The rearrangement uses TRBV19 and TRBJ2-1; no clear D. This CDR3 spans 12 amino acids. CDR1 and CDR2 (germline): LNHDA, SQIVND (reference sequence). V was shortened by 4 bases and J by 4 bases, with 5 bases between the two germline ends.

The rearrangement uses TRBV28 and TRBJ2-7; either TRBD1 or TRBD2 may fit D (5 bases each). The CDR3 runs 15 residues. Germline-derived CDR1 and CDR2 are MDHEN and SYDVKM. Trimming removed 5 bases at V and 2 bases at J, with 16 bases between. In nucleotides, the CDR3 is TGTGCCAGCAGTAAGGCCGGGACGCTAACCTACGAGCAGTACTTC. Its translation: CASSKAGTLTYEQYF.

The chain joins TRBV7-9 to TRBJ1-3; unclear D gene. The germline V gene has CDR1 SEHNR and CDR2 FQNEAQ (reference sequence). The CDR3 runs to 15 residues. Deletions cut 4 bases from V and 0 bases from J, with 10 bases between. CDR3 region: CASSSLRYSGNTIYF. The CDR3 nucleotides are TGTGCCAGCAGCTCCCTCCGCTACTCTGGAAACACCATATATTTT.

The V call is TRBV13, the J call TRBJ2-1, with a possible D match to TRBD2 (5 bases). Looked up from germline, CDR1 is PRHDT and CDR2 is FYEKMQ (reference sequence). The V end lost 5 bases, the J end lost 8 bases, and 7 bases lay between the germline ends. This CDR3 has 11 residues. The CDR3: CASSLEDEQFF. The CDR3 DNA follows: TGTGCCAGCAGCCTGGAGGATGAGCAGTTCTTC.

CDR3 sequence reads: CASLTGVQGTEAFF. The DNA of the CDR3 is TGTGCCAGTCTCACAGGGGTGCAGGGCACTGAAGCTTTCTTT. The chain employs TRBV28 and TRBJ1-1, with 7 nucleotides matching TRBD1. The V and J ends lost 9 bases and 4 bases, in that order; junction bases with no gene match: 11. The CDR3 is made up of 14 amino acids. Germline V gives CDR1 MDHEN, CDR2 SYDVKM. Filled out from reference TRBV28 and TRBJ1-1, the complete variable domain reads DVKVTQSSRYLVKRTGEKVFLECVQDMDHENMFWYRQDPGLGLRLIYFSYDVKMKEKGDIPEGYSVSREKKERFSLILESASTNQTSMYLCASLTGVQGTEAFFGQGTRLTVV.

The chain uses TRBV28 and TRBJ1-2; TRBD1 matches at 11 bases. After removal of 7 bases from V and 5 bases from J, the junction contained 9 bases not matched to a gene. Germline V CDR1 and CDR2: MDHEN, SYDVKM. The CDR3 is made up of 15 amino acids. The CDR3 region has the DNA TGTGCCAGCACCGAACGGACAGGGGGCCGTTATGGCTACACCTTC. This translates into CASTERTGGRYGYTF.

The genes are TRBV6-6 and TRBJ1-3, with unresolved D. The CDR3 has 16 residues. Germline V gene lookup returns CDR1 MNHNY and CDR2 SVGAGI (reference sequence). The germline V and J ends were trimmed by 5 bases and 0 bases, with 14 bases remaining between them. CDR3 loop: CASSRGPGASGNTIYF. In nucleotides, the CDR3 is TGTGCCAGCAGTCGAGGACCGGGCGCCTCTGGAAACACCATATATTTT.

This chain links TRBV19 with TRBJ2-1; D is unclear. The V and J ends lost 1 base and 6 bases respectively, with 4 bases between them. CDR1 is LNHDA, CDR2 SQIVND, per germline (reference sequence). This CDR3 comprises 12 residues. This CDR3 reads CASSIGINEQFF. The CDR3 nucleotides are TGTGCCAGTAGTATAGGGATCAATGAGCAGTTCTTC.

The chain recombines TRBV5-6 with TRBJ2-1, with D perhaps matching TRBD1 (6 bases). This CDR3 contains 16 residues. Trimming removed 6 bases from V and 3 bases from J, with 19 bases in between. Germline V gives CDR1 SGHDT, CDR2 YYEEEE. This CDR3 reads CASNRMGRGLYNEQFF. The DNA of the CDR3 is TGTGCCAGCAACCGCATGGGCAGGGGCCTCTACAATGAGCAGTTCTTC.

The rearrangement joins TRBV11-2 to TRBJ2-1; possible D gene TRBD2, 6 bases. This CDR3 has 14 residues. V was shortened by 1 base and J by 6 bases, with 10 bases between the two germline ends. CDR1 is SGHAT, CDR2 FQNNGV, per germline. The CDR3: CASSLAGVGNEQFF. The CDR3 nucleotides read TGTGCCAGCAGCTTAGCGGGAGTGGGCAATGAGCAGTTCTTC.

In this sample, this clone turned up once. The germline gene is not matched at one end of the junction; a read error may be the cause. The V gene is TRBV6-4, the J gene TRBJ1-2; 8 nucleotides agree with TRBD1. The CDR3 extends over 14 amino acids. CDR1 is MRHNA, CDR2 SNTAGT, per germline. CDR3 in amino acids: CASRDSGGANGYTF. The CDR3 DNA is TGTGCCAGCAGGGACTCAGGGGGCGCGAATGGCTACACCTTC.

This chain uses TRBV7-2 with TRBJ1-2; D not certain. V gave up 1 base and J gave up 2 bases, with 8 bases separating them. CDR3 length equals 14 residues. CDR1 and CDR2 (germline): SGHTA, FQGNSA. The CDR3 here is CASSLGVTNYGYTF. For the CDR3, the DNA is TGTGCCAGCAGCTTAGGCGTCACCAACTATGGCTACACCTTC.

This chain links TRBV6-5 with TRBJ1-3; D is unresolved. The V gene's germline CDR1 is MNHEY and CDR2 SVGAGI. The CDR3 has 16 residues. The germline V and J ends were trimmed by 0 bases and 2 bases, with 11 bases remaining between them. The CDR3 spells CASSYSVLAAGNTIYF. DNA of the CDR3: TGTGCCAGCAGTTACTCGGTCCTTGCTGCTGGAAACACCATATATTTT.

This clone came up once. The CDR3 coding sequence is TGTGCCAGCAACCGAAATCTGGGCCTATTCACTGAAGCTTTCTTT. Protein: CASNRNLGLFTEAFF. The chain combines TRBV7-2 with TRBJ1-1, with D unresolved. The germline V gene has CDR1 SGHTA and CDR2 FQGNSA. V was pared by 7 bases and J by 4 bases, with 19 bases between. The CDR3 consists of 15 residues.

This clone was picked up one time. The V and J genes are TRBV29-1 and TRBJ2-3, with TRBD1 identical over 8 bases. Per germline, CDR1 SQVTM and CDR2 ANQGSEA. This CDR3 comprises 16 residues. The V and J ends lost 4 bases and 3 bases, in that order; junction bases with no gene match: 12. The CDR3 DNA follows: TGCAGCGTTGGGAAAACGGGACAGGTTCAAACAGATACGCAGTATTTT. Protein sequence: CSVGKTGQVQTDTQYF.

CDR3 region: CASSTKGTSGSWETQYF. The CDR3 DNA follows: TGTGCCAGCAGCACAAAGGGGACTAGCGGGAGTTGGGAGACCCAGTACTTC. The gene calls are TRBV7-2 and TRBJ2-5, with 14 bases matching TRBD2. The junction had 10 bases not matched to a gene; V was cut back by 5 bases and J by 5 bases. Germline V gives CDR1 SGHTA, CDR2 FQGNSA. This CDR3 is 17 amino acids long.

The V gene is TRBV11-2, the J gene TRBJ1-3; weak D call: TRBD1 (6 bases). Trimming left V 4 bases short and J 2 bases short, with 12 bases between. The CDR3 runs 15 residues. Germline V gene lookup returns CDR1 SGHAT and CDR2 FQNNGV. The CDR3, as DNA: TGTGCCAGCAGCTCCCTCAAGGGGGCTGGAAACACCATATATTTT. This translates into CASSSLKGAGNTIYF. Full variable domain (outside the CDR3, taken from reference TRBV11-2 and TRBJ1-3): EAGVAQSPRYKIIEKRQSVAFWCNPISGHATLYWYQQILGQGPKLLIQFQNNGVVDDSQLPKDRFSAERLKGVDSTLKIQPAKLEDSAVYLCASSSLKGAGNTIYFGEGSWLTVV.

The chain employs TRBV19 and TRBJ1-4, with TRBD1 matching 9 bases. CDR3 size: 15 residues. The germline gives CDR1 LNHDA, CDR2 SQIVND (reference sequence). The ends lost 7 bases at V and 1 base at J; junction bases unmatched: 4. CDR3 in amino acids: CASMGQGLTNEKLFF. The CDR3 coding sequence is TGTGCCAGTATGGGACAGGGACTAACTAATGAAAAACTGTTTTTT. The entire variable domain, with the rest obtained from reference TRBV19 and TRBJ1-4, is as follows: DGGITQSPKYLFRKEGQNVTLSCEQNLNHDAMYWYRQDPGQGLRLIYYSQIVNDFQKGDIAEGYSVSREKKESFPLTVTSAQKNPTAFYLCASMGQGLTNEKLFFGSGTQLSVL.

The chain carries TRBV5-8 and TRBJ1-2, with TRBD1 as a possible D gene (6 bases). Germline CDR1 and CDR2: SGHTS and YDEGEE. CDR3 size: 15 residues. V was trimmed by 0 bases and J by 4 bases, leaving 13 bases between them. The CDR3: CASSLDGGLTYGYTF. For the CDR3, the DNA is TGTGCCAGCAGCTTGGACGGGGGGCTTACCTATGGCTACACCTTC.